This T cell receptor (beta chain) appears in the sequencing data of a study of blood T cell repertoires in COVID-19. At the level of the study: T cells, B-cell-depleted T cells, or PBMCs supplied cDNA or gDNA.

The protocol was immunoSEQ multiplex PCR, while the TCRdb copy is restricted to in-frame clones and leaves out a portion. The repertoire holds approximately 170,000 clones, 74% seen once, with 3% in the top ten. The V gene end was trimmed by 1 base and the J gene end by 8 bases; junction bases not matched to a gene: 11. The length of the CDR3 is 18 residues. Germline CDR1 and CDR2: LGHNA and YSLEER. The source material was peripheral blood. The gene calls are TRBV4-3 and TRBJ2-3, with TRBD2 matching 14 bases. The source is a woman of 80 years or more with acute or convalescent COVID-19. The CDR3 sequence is CASSQGFGTSGSKGTQYF. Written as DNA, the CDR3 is TGCGCCAGCAGCCAAGGATTCGGGACTAGCGGGAGCAAGGGTACGCAGTATTTT.